One sample yielded the 6 T cell receptor beta chains listed below, sequenced in a study of shared clonotypes between healthy human individuals (dated by TCRdb to about 2020). Libraries were prepared through the immunoSEQ multiplex PCR assay. TCRdb stores this immuneACCESS table with in-frame sequences only. Part of the clones is absent; in the studies checked, under half of the shortfall reflects unresolved V genes, and no reason is known for the rest. The sample table records some 2,400,000 clones; roughly 95% of these occur just once. The ten largest account for more than 0.1% of the sample. The source material was naive CD4+ T cells sorted from blood. What this sample's cell subset or site label stands for: CD45RA+ positively selected. The source of these receptors is a man aged 18 to 29 in good health.

Remarks on this clone: The sample holds other DNA sequences that translate to the same CDR3. The chain links TRBV12-5 to TRBJ2-7; no definite D call. V lost 3 bases, J lost 1 base, and 1 base lay in between. The CDR3 is 11 amino acids. Germline-derived CDR1 and CDR2 are LGHNT and FRNRAP. The CDR3 DNA is TGTGCTAGTGGTTTTTCCTACGAGCAGTACTTC. It yields the protein CASGFSYEQYF.

The V call is TRBV19, the J call TRBJ1-2; 7 bases agree with TRBD1. Germline loops: CDR1 LNHDA, CDR2 SQIVND (reference sequence). This CDR3 region has 14 residues. The junction had 11 bases not matched to a gene; V was cut back by 5 bases and J by 8 bases. CDR3 coding DNA: TGTGCCAGTAGTCCAGGACAGGTGGAGCGAGGCTACACCTTC. It specifies CASSPGQVERGYTF. Together with reference TRBV19 and TRBJ1-2, the CDR3 gives the full variable domain: DGGITQSPKYLFRKEGQNVTLSCEQNLNHDAMYWYRQDPGQGLRLIYYSQIVNDFQKGDIAEGYSVSREKKESFPLTVTSAQKNPTAFYLCASSPGQVERGYTFGSGTRLTVV.

As regards this clone: Other DNA sequences of this sample code for an identical CDR3. The chain is built from TRBV5-1 and TRBJ1-5; no clear D. V lost 0 bases to trimming and J lost 7 bases, with 5 bases between them. CDR3 length: 12 amino acids. Germline V CDR1 and CDR2: SGHRS, YFSETQ. CDR3 nucleotide sequence: TGCGCCAGCAGCTTGGAAGGGCAGCCCCAGCATTTT. It specifies CASSLEGQPQHF. The complete variable domain, with remaining parts taken from reference TRBV5-1 and TRBJ1-5, reads KAGVTQTPRYLIKTRGQQVTLSCSPISGHRSVSWYQQTPGQGLQFLFEYFSETQRNKGNFPGRFSGRQFSNSRSEMNVSTLELGDSALYLCASSLEGQPQHFGDGTRLSIL.

The table lists this clone with a count of one. The chain has TRBV4-1 and TRBJ1-1; tentative D call: TRBD1 (5 bases). Trimming pared 3 bases from V and 0 bases from J, leaving 11 bases between. The CDR3 spans 15 residues. In germline, CDR1 is MGHRA, CDR2 YSYEKL. The CDR3 spells CASSQTQVLNTEAFF. The CDR3 DNA reads TGCGCCAGCAGCCAGACACAGGTCCTGAACACTGAAGCTTTCTTT.

This chain uses TRBV27 with TRBJ1-1, with D hard to call. There are 12 residues in the CDR3. V was trimmed by 3 bases and J by 0 bases, leaving 2 bases between them. Looked up from germline, CDR1 is MNHEY and CDR2 is SMNVEV (reference sequence). CDR3: CASSFLNTEAFF. In DNA form, the CDR3 reads TGTGCCAGCAGTTTCTTGAACACTGAAGCTTTCTTT.

The V call is TRBV5-1, the J call TRBJ1-2; 10 bases fit TRBD1. This CDR3 comprises 17 residues. Germline V gene data show CDR1 as SGHRS and CDR2 as YFSETQ. The V segment lost 1 base and the J segment 1 base; nucleotides outside the gene matches: 7. The CDR3 nucleotides are TGCGCCAGCAGCTTGAGGGGACAGGGGTTTGTTAACTATGGCTACACCTTC. This translates into CASSLRGQGFVNYGYTF.